The 17 T cell receptor beta chains below all came from one sample that was sequenced in a study of CD8+ T cells in alopecia areata. The treatment denotes: oral pan-JAK inhibitor, 5-10 mg twice daily. The sequencing template was cDNA reverse transcribed from extracted RNA. The protocol was immunoSEQ multiplex PCR, while the TCRdb copy is restricted to in-frame clones and leaves out a portion. The sample lists 90,000 to 120,000 clones, roughly 84% occurring once. The sample in question was CD8+ T cells sorted from blood, obtained at week 24, from a patient treated with tofacitinib. The receptors derive from a human donor with alopecia areata.

This clone was seen once. The CDR3 loop reads CASSPRKAGGLQDTQYF. The CDR3 DNA is TGTGCCAGCAGCCCCCGGAAAGCGGGGGGGTTGCAAGATACGCAGTATTTT. The chain uses TRBV7-9 and TRBJ2-3; the match to TRBD2 covers 10 bases. Germline values: CDR1 SEHNR, CDR2 FQNEAQ (reference sequence). The CDR3 has 17 amino acids. V shed 5 bases, J shed 5 bases, and the junction held 13 bases outside the gene matches.

The J gene is TRBJ2-7, the V gene TRBV29-1, with no clear D. V was shortened by 4 bases and J by 1 base, with 11 bases between the two germline ends. The CDR3 length is 13 residues. CDR1 is SQVTM, CDR2 ANQGSEA, per germline. The DNA for the CDR3 is TGCAGCGTTGTCGGAGACAATTCCTACGAGCAGTACTTC. Translation gives CSVVGDNSYEQYF.

The chain employs TRBV4-1 and TRBJ2-5, with TRBD2 matching 8 bases. The junction had 21 bases not matched to a gene; V was cut back by 3 bases and J by 3 bases. CDR1 and CDR2 (germline): MGHRA, YSYEKL. CDR3 length: 20 amino acids. CDR3 amino acids: CASSHLPPFGGAGEKETQYF. The CDR3 bases are TGCGCCAGCAGCCACCTTCCCCCTTTTGGGGGAGCGGGGGAGAAAGAGACCCAGTACTTC.

The rearrangement uses TRBV6-1 and TRBJ1-5; weak D call: TRBD1 (5 bases). The CDR3 has 14 amino acids. V dropped 7 bases and J dropped 5 bases, with 15 bases sitting between them. Germline values: CDR1 MNHNS, CDR2 SASEGT. The CDR3 sequence is CASTGDGGHQPQHF. For the CDR3, the DNA is TGTGCCAGCACCGGCGACGGGGGACATCAGCCCCAGCATTTT.

The chain has TRBV5-6 and TRBJ1-1; D gene unclear. V lost 5 bases to trimming and J lost 7 bases, with 12 bases between them. This CDR3 has 12 residues. In germline, CDR1 is SGHDT, CDR2 YYEEEE. This CDR3 reads CASSIIEYEAFF. The CDR3 DNA is TGTGCCAGCAGTATCATCGAGTATGAAGCTTTCTTT.

The genes are TRBV7-9 and TRBJ1-4; 9 positions match TRBD1. The CDR3 covers 17 residues. Unmatched junction bases numbered 12, after V lost 2 bases and J lost 8 bases. CDR1 and CDR2 (germline): SEHNR, FQNEAQ (reference sequence). CDR3 amino acids: CASSLSNRGPLYEKLFF. The CDR3 DNA follows: TGTGCCAGCAGCTTATCGAACAGGGGGCCCCTCTACGAAAAACTGTTTTTT.

The rearrangement uses TRBV4-1 and TRBJ1-1; D unresolved. CDR3 length equals 13 residues. CDR1 MGHRA and CDR2 YSYEKL come from the germline V gene. Trimming took off 1 base at V and 1 base at J, with 4 bases between the two ends. CDR3 nucleotide sequence: TGCGCCAGCAGCCAAGTCGGGAACACTGAAGCTTTCTTT. Its translation is CASSQVGNTEAFF.

V is TRBV5-6 and J is TRBJ1-1, with D unclear. The CDR3 runs 15 residues. Trimming took off 3 bases at V and 1 base at J, with 13 bases between the two ends. Per the germline V gene, CDR1 is SGHDT and CDR2 is YYEEEE. CDR3 bases: TGTGCCAGCAGCTCCCTCCGGGATAGGAACACTGAAGCTTTCTTT. The encoded protein is CASSSLRDRNTEAFF.

The chain uses TRBV7-9 and TRBJ2-7; tentative D call: TRBD2 (5 bases). Germline-derived CDR1 and CDR2 are SEHNR and FQNEAQ (reference sequence). Trimming removed 3 bases at V and 7 bases at J, with 22 bases between. The CDR3 totals 16 residues. As DNA, the CDR3 is TGTGCCAGCAGCTTTGGTAGTACTGCGACTACTGGGGAGCAGTACTTC. The encoded protein is CASSFGSTATTGEQYF.

V and J are TRBV19 and TRBJ2-7, with a tentative D call TRBD1 (6 bases). The germline V gene encodes CDR1 LNHDA and CDR2 SQIVND (reference sequence). The CDR3 length is 15 residues. V was shortened by 5 bases and J by 2 bases, with 16 bases between the two germline ends. The CDR3 sequence is CASSPGLGAAYEQYF. The DNA of the CDR3 is TGTGCCAGTAGTCCGGGTCTGGGGGCGGCCTACGAGCAGTACTTC.

This chain joins TRBV4-1 and TRBJ2-7, with TRBD1 identical over 7 bases. The CDR3 spans 15 residues. With 2 bases clipped from V and 3 bases from J, the junction kept 7 bases outside the gene matches. CDR1 and CDR2 (germline): MGHRA, YSYEKL. The CDR3 DNA sequence: TGCGCCAGCAGCCAAAAGGAAGGGGGCCACTACGAGCAGTACTTC. Protein: CASSQKEGGHYEQYF.

This sequence joins TRBV5-6 and TRBJ2-5; no firm D call. V lost 0 bases and J lost 4, with 10 bases in between. CDR3 size: 14 residues. Germline lookup yields CDR1 SGHDT and CDR2 YYEEEE. The DNA for the CDR3 is TGTGCCAGCAGCTTGGTCCGTAAAGTAGAGACCCAGTACTTC. Translated, it gives CASSLVRKVETQYF.

This sequence joins TRBV7-9 and TRBJ2-7, with 7 bases lining up with TRBD1. The germline CDR1 and CDR2 sequences are SEHNR and FQNEAQ (reference sequence). The CDR3 runs to 12 residues. The junction had 1 base not matched to a gene; V was cut back by 6 bases and J by 2 bases. CDR3 nucleotide sequence: TGTGCCAGCAGAACAGGGGCCTACGAGCAGTACTTC. Protein sequence: CASRTGAYEQYF.

The rearrangement links TRBV29-1 to TRBJ2-1; no clear D. The CDR3 loop spans 11 amino acids. Germline V gene lookup returns CDR1 SQVTM and CDR2 ANQGSEA. Trimming left V 1 base short and J 7 bases short, with 5 bases between. CDR3 in DNA: TGCAGCGTTGAAGGGAATAATGAGCAGTTCTTC. Translating it yields CSVEGNNEQFF.

The gene calls are TRBV15 and TRBJ1-6, with D unresolved. V was shortened by 0 bases and J by 0 bases, with 6 bases between the two germline ends. Germline lookup yields CDR1 LNHNV and CDR2 YYDKDF (reference sequence). The CDR3 has 16 amino acids. The CDR3 DNA reads as TGTGCCACCAGCAGAGATGACCGCTCCTATAATTCACCCCTCCACTTT. It yields the protein CATSRDDRSYNSPLHF.

The chain joins TRBV4-1 to TRBJ2-1; a weak D match, TRBD1 (5 bases). V was trimmed by 1 base and J by 5 bases, leaving 6 bases between them. The germline CDR1 and CDR2 sequences are MGHRA and YSYEKL. The CDR3 has 13 residues. This chain's CDR3 is CASSQGTNNEQFF. CDR3 bases: TGCGCCAGCAGCCAAGGGACAAACAATGAGCAGTTCTTC.

CDR3 in amino acids: CASSPPRGRGPNQPQHF. CDR3 bases: TGTGCCAGCAGCCCACCAAGGGGTAGGGGACCCAATCAGCCCCAGCATTTT. The chain links TRBV7-9 to TRBJ1-5, with TRBD1 as a possible D gene (5 bases). This CDR3 comprises 17 residues. Trimming left V 5 bases short and J 3 bases short, with 20 bases between. Germline V lookup: CDR1 SEHNR, CDR2 FQNEAQ (reference sequence).